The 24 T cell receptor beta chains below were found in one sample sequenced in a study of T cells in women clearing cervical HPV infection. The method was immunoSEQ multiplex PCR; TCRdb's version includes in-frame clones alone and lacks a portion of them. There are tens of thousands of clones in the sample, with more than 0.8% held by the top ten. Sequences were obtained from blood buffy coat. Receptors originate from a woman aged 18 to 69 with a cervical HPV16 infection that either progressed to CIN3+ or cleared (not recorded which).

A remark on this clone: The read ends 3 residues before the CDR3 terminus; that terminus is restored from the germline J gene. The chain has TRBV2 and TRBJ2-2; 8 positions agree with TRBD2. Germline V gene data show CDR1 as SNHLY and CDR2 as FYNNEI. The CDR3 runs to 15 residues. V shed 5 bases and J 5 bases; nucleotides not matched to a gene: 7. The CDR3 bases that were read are TGTGCCAGCAGTATCGGGGGGGTACAGACCGGGGAG. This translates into CASSIGGVQTGE. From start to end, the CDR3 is CASSIGGVQTGELFF.

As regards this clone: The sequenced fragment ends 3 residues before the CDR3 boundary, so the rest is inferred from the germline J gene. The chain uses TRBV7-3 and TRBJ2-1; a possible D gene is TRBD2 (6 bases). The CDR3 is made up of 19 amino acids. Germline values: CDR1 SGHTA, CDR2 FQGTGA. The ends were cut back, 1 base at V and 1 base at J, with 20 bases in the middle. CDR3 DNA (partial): TGTGCCAGCAGCTTAAATTCCCCGTTGGGAGCGGGTTCCTACAATGAG. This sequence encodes CASSLNSPLGAGSYNE. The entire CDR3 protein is CASSLNSPLGAGSYNEQFF.

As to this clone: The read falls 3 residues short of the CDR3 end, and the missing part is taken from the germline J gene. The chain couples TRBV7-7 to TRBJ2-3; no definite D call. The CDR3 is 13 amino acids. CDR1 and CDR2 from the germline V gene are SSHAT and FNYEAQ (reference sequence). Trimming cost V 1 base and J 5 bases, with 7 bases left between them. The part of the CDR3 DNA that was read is TGTGCCAGCAGCTTAGTTCGCGGAGATACG. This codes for CASSLVRGDT. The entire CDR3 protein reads CASSLVRGDTQYF.

The CDR3 sequence is CASSSRDRGPGSPLHF. The CDR3 bases that were read are TGTGCCAGCAGTTCGCGGGACAGGGGGCCTGGGTCACCC. The gene calls are TRBV12-3 or TRBV12-4 and TRBJ1-6, with TRBD1 matching 12 bases. The CDR3 goes on 3 residues after the read ends, and that part is filled in from the germline J gene. V trimming: 4 bases; J trimming: 10 bases; junction bases outside the gene matches: 8. The CDR3 covers 16 residues.

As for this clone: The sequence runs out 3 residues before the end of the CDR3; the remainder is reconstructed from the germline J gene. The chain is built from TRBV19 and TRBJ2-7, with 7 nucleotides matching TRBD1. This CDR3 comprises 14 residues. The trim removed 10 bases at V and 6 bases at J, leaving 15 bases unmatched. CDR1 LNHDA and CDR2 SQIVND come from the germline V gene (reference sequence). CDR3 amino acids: CATNPTDRAREQYF. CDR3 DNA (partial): TGTGCCACCAACCCCACTGACAGGGCGCGCGAG.

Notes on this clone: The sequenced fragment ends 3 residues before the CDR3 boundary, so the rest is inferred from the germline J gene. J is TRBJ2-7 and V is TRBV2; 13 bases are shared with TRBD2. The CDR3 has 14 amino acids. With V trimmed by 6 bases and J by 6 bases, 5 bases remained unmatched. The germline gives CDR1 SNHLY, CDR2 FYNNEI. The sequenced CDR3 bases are TGTGCCAGCAGGGGGACTAGCGGGGCCACCGAG. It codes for CASRGTSGATE. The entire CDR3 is CASRGTSGATEQYF.

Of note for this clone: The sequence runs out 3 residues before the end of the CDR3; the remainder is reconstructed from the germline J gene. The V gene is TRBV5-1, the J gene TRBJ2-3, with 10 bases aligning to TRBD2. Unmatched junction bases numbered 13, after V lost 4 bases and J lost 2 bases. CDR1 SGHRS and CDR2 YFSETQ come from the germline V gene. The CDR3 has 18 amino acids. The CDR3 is CASSPGRASGGHTDTQYF. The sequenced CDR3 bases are TGCGCCAGCAGCCCTGGGAGGGCTAGCGGGGGCCACACAGATACG.

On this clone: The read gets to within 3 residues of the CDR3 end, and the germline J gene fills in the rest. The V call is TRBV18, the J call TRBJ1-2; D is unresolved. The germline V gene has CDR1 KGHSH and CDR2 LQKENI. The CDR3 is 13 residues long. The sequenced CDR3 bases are TGTGCCAGCTCACCACCTAGCTCCTACGAC. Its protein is CASSPPSSYD. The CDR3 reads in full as CASSPPSSYDYTF.

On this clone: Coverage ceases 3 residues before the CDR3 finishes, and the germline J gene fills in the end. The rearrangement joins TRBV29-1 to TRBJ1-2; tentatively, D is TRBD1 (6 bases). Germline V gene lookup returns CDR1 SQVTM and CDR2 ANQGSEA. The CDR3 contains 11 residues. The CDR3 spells CSAEGGHGYTF. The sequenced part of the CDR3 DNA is TGCAGCGCCGAGGGGGGGCACGGC.

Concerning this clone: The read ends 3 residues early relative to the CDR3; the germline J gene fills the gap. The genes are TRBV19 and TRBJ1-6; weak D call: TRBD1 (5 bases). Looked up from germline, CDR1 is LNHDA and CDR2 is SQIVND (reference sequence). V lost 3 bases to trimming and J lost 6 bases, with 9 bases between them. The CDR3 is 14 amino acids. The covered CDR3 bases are TGTGCCAGTAGTATGGGGGGGATTAATTCACCC. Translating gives CASSMGGINSP. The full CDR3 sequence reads CASSMGGINSPLHF.

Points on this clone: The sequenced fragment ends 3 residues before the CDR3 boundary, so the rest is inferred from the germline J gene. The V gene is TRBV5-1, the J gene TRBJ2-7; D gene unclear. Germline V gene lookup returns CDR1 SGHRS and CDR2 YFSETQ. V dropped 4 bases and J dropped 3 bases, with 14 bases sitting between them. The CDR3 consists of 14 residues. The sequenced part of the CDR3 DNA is TGCGCCAGCAGCGGCGGAGAGCGAAACTACGAG. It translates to CASSGGERNYE. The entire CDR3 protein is CASSGGERNYEQYF.

CDR3 residues: CASSPFLEDNYGYTF. CDR3 bases read: TGTGCCAGCAGCCCGTTCCTAGAGGATAACTATGGC. This sequence joins TRBV7-9 and TRBJ1-2; D uncertain. The read finishes 3 residues shy of the CDR3 end, and the germline J gene is used to complete it. The germline CDR1 and CDR2 sequences are SEHNR and FQNEAQ (reference sequence). Trimming took off 5 bases at V and 1 base at J, with 14 bases between the two ends. The CDR3 runs 15 residues.

CDR3 DNA, as far as it was read: TGTGCCAGCAGTGACGGGTACAGCACAGATACG. Its translation is CASSDGYSTDT. The full CDR3 protein reads CASSDGYSTDTQYF. The V and J genes are TRBV6-1 and TRBJ2-3; no reliable D call. The read stops 3 residues short of the end of the CDR3; the missing end is completed from the germline J gene. CDR1 is MNHNS, CDR2 SASEGT, per germline. This CDR3 comprises 14 residues. The V end was cut by 3 bases, the J end by 0 bases, with 7 bases between.

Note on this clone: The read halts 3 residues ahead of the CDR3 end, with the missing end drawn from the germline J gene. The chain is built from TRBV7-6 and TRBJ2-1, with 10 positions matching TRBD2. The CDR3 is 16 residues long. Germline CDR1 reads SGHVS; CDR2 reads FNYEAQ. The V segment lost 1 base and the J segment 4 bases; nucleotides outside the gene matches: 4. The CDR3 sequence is CASSLEVTSGYNEQFF. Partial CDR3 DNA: TGTGCCAGCAGCTTAGAAGTGACTAGCGGGTACAATGAG.

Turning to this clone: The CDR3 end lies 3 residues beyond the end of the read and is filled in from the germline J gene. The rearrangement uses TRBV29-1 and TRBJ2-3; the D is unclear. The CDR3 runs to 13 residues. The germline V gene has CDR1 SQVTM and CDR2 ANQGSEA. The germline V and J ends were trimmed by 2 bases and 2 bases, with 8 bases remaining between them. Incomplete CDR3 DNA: TGCAGCGTTGAACAGGTTGTCACAGATACG. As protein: CSVEQVVTDT. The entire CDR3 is CSVEQVVTDTQYF.

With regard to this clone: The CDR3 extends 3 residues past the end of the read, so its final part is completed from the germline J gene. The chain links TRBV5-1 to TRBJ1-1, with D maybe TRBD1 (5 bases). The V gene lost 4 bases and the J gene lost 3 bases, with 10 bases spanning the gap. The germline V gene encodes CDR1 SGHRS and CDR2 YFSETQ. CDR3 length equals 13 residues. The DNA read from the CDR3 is TGCGCCAGCAGCCTGGGGCTTGACACTGAA. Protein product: CASSLGLDTE. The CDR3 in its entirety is CASSLGLDTEAFF.

The CDR3 protein is CSARASGTGSVANEKLFF. The CDR3 bases that were read are TGCAGTGCTAGAGCCTCCGGGACAGGGAGTGTAGCTAATGAAAAA. The chain carries TRBV20-1 and TRBJ1-4; 9 bases match TRBD1. The read halts 3 residues ahead of the CDR3 end, with the missing end drawn from the germline J gene. CDR3 size: 18 residues. The germline gives CDR1 DFQATT, CDR2 SNEGSKA (reference sequence). The V segment lost 1 base and the J segment 3 bases; nucleotides outside the gene matches: 12.

The covered CDR3 bases are TGTGCCAGCAGCCAAGATTGGCAGGCCCCGTACGAG. This encodes CASSQDWQAPYE. The whole CDR3 protein is CASSQDWQAPYEQYF. The chain carries TRBV14 and TRBJ2-7; D not resolved. The read ends 3 residues before the CDR3 terminus; that terminus is restored from the germline J gene. Germline CDR1 is SGHDN and CDR2 is FVKESK. This CDR3 has 15 residues. The V end was cut by 0 bases, the J end by 4 bases, with 13 bases between.

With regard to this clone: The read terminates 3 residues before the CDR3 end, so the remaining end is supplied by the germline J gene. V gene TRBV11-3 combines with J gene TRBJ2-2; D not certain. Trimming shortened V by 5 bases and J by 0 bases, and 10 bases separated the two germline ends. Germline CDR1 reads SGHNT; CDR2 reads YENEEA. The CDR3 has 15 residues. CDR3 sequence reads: CASSPSVTNTGELFF. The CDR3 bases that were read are TGTGCCAGCAGCCCCAGCGTGACGAACACCGGGGAG.

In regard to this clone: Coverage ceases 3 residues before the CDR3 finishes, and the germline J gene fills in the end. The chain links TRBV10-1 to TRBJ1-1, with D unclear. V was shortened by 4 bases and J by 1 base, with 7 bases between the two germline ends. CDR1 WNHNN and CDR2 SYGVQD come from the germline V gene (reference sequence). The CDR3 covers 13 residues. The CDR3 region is CASSATRNTEAFF. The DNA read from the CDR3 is TGCGCCAGCAGTGCGACACGGAACACTGAA.

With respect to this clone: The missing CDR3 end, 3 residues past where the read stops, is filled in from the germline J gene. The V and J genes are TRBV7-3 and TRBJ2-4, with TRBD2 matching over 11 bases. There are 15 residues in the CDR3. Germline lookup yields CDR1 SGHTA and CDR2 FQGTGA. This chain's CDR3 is CASSPGGSGGAIQYF. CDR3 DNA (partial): TGTGCCAGCAGTCCCGGGGGTAGCGGGGGGGCTATT.

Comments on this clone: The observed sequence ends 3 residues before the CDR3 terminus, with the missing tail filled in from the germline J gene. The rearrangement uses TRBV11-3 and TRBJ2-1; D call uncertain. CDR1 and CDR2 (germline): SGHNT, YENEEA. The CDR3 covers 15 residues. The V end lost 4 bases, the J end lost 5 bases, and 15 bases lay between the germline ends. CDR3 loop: CASSSQDEDNNEQFF. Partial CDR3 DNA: TGTGCCAGCAGCTCCCAGGATGAAGATAACAATGAG.

The sequenced part of the CDR3 DNA is TGTGCCAGCAGCTTGGTGTCTGTCAATGAG. The encoded protein is CASSLVSVNE. The full CDR3 sequence reads CASSLVSVNEQFF. The chain couples TRBV5-5 to TRBJ2-1; D is unclear. The observed sequence ends 3 residues before the CDR3 terminus, with the missing tail filled in from the germline J gene. V was trimmed by 0 bases and J by 6 bases, leaving 7 bases between them. The germline V gene has CDR1 SGHKS and CDR2 YYEKEE (reference sequence). This CDR3 spans 13 amino acids.

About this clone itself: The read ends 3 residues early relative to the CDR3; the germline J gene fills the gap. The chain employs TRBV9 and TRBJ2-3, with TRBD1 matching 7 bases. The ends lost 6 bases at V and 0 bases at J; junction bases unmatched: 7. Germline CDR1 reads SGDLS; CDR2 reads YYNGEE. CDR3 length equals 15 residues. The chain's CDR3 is CASNSGDSSTDTQYF. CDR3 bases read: TGTGCCAGCAACTCCGGGGACAGTAGCACAGATACG.